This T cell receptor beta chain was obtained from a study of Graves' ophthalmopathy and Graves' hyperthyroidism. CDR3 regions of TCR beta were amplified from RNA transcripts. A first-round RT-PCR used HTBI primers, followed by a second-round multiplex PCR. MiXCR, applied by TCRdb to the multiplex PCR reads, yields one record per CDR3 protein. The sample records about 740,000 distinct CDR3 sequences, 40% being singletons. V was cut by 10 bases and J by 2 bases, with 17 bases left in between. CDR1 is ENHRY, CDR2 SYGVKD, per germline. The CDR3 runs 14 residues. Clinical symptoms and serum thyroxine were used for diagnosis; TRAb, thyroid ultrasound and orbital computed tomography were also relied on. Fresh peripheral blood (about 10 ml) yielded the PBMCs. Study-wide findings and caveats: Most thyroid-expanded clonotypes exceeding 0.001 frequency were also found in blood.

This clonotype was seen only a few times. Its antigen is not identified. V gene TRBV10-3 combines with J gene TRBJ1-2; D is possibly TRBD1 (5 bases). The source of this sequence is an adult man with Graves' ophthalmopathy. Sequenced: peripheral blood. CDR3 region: CASRSLEGNYGYTF. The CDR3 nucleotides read TGTGCCAGCCGATCCCTTGAGGGGAACTATGGCTACACCTTC.